This T cell receptor (beta chain) was sequenced in a study of control samples from healthy donors and cancer patients. Assay: immunoSEQ multiplex PCR; the TCRdb copy retains only in-frame clones and omits some. The sample yields about 120,000 clones, around 89% seen once. Germline loops: CDR1 MNHEY, CDR2 SMNVEV (reference sequence). V lost 3 bases, J lost 6 bases, and 12 bases lay in between. The CDR3 runs to 13 residues. Sequencing was done on a sample of PBMCs. This clonotype originated in a woman between 50 and 59 years old with colorectal cancer. The rearrangement links TRBV27 to TRBJ2-7; D unresolved. The CDR3 sequence is CASSFSRRSEQYF. The DNA of the CDR3 is TGTGCCAGCAGTTTCAGTAGGCGTAGCGAGCAGTACTTC.